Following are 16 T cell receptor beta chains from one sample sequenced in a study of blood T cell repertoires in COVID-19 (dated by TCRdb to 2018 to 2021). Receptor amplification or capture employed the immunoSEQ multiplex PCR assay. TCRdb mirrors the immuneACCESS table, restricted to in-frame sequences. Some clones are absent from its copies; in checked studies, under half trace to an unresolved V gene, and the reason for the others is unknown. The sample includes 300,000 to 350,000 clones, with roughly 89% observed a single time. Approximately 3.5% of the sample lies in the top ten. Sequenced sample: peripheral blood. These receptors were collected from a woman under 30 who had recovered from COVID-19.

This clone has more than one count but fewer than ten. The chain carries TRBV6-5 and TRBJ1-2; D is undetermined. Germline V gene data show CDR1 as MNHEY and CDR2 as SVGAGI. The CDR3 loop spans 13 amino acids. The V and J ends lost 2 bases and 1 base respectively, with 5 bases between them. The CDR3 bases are TGTGCCAGCAGTTACAGCTTTAACTATGGCTACACCTTC. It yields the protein CASSYSFNYGYTF.

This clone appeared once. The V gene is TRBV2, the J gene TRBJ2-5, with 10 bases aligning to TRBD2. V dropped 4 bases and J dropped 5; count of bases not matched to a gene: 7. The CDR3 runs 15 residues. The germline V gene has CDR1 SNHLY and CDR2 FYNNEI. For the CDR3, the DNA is TGTGCCAGCAGTGGAGAGCGGGAGGGGTGGGAGACCCAGTACTTC. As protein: CASSGEREGWETQYF.

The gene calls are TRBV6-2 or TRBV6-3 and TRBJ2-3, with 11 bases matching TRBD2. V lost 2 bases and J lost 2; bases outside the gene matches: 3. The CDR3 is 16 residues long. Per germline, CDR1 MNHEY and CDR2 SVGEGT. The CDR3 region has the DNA TGTGCCAGCAGTTACCCTAGCGGGGGGATCACAGATACGCAGTATTTT. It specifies CASSYPSGGITDTQYF.

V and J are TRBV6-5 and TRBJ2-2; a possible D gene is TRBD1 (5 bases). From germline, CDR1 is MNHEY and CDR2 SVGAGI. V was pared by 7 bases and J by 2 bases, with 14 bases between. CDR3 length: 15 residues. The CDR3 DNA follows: TGTGCCAGCATCGAGTGGCAGGGCAACACCGGGGAGCTGTTTTTT. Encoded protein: CASIEWQGNTGELFF.

The CDR3 protein is CASSETQGAWSQPQHF. CDR3 coding DNA: TGTGCCAGCAGTGAGACTCAGGGGGCGTGGAGTCAGCCCCAGCATTTT. The chain is built from TRBV2 and TRBJ1-5, with 8 bases matching TRBD1. From germline, CDR1 is SNHLY and CDR2 FYNNEI. The CDR3 totals 16 residues. V lost 3 bases and J lost 6; bases outside the gene matches: 10.

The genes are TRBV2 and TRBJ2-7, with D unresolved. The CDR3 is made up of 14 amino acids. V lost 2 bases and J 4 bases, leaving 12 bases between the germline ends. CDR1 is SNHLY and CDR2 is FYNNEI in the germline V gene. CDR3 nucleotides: TGTGCCAGCAGTGAATCTGTGGCCGCATACGAGCAGTACGTC. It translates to CASSESVAAYEQYV.

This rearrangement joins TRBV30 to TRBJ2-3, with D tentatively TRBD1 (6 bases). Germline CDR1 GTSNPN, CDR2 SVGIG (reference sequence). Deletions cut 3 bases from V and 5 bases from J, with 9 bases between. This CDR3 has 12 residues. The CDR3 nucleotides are TGTGCCTGGAGGGGGGCGGGAGATACGCAGTATTTT. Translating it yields CAWRGAGDTQYF.

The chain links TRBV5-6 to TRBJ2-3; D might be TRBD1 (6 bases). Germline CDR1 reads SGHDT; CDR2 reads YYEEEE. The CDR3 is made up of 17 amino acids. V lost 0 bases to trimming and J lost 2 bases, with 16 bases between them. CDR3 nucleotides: TGTGCCAGCAGCTTGGGAGGGGGAAAGGACCTCACAGATACGCAGTATTTT. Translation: CASSLGGGKDLTDTQYF.

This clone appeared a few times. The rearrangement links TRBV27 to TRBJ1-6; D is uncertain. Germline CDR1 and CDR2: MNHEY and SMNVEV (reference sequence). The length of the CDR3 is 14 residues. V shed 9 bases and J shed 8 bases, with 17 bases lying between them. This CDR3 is CASPLPHVYSPLHF. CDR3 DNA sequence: TGTGCCAGTCCGTTGCCACATGTATATTCACCCCTCCACTTT.

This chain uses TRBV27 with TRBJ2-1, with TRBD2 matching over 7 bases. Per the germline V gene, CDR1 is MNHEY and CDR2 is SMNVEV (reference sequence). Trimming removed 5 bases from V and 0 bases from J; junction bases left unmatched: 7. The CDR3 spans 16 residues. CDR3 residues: CASSRRAGISYNEQFF. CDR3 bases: TGTGCCAGCAGTCGACGAGCGGGAATCTCCTACAATGAGCAGTTCTTC.

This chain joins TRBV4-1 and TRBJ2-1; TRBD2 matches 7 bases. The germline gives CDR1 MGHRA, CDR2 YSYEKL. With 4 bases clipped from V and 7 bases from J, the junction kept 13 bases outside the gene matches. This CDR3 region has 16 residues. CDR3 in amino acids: CASSLPKGRAGNEQFF. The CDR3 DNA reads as TGCGCCAGCAGCCTCCCTAAGGGGAGGGCCGGGAATGAGCAGTTCTTC.

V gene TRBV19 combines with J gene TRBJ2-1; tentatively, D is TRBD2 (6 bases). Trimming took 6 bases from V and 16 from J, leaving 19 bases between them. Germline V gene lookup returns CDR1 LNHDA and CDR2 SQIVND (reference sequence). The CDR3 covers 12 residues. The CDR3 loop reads CASSTPGSGAFF. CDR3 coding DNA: TGTGCCAGTAGCACCCCCGGGAGTGGGGCATTCTTC.

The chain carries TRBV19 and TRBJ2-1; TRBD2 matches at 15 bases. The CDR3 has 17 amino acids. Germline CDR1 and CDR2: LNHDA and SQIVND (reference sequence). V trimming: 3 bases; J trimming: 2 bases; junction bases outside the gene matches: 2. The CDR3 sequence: CASSMGLAGGPYNEQFF. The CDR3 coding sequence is TGTGCCAGTAGTATGGGACTAGCGGGAGGACCCTACAATGAGCAGTTCTTC.

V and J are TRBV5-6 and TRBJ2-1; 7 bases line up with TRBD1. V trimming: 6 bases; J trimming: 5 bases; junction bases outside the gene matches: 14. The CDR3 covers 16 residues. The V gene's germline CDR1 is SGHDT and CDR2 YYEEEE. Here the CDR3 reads CASILQFADRDNEQFF. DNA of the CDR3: TGTGCCAGCATTCTCCAATTCGCCGACAGGGACAATGAGCAGTTCTTC.

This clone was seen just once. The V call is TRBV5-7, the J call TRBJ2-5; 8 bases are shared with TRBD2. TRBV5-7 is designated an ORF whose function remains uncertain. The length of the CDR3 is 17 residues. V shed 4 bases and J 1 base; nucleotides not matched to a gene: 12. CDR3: CASSQVGAGGPQETQYF. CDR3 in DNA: TGTGCCAGCAGCCAAGTCGGTGCGGGAGGCCCCCAAGAGACCCAGTACTTC.

The CDR3 DNA reads as TGTGCCAGCAGTTCGATTGTGACTAGCGGGATCCACCCCAATGAGCAGTTCTTC. Amino acid sequence: CASSSIVTSGIHPNEQFF. The V and J genes are TRBV27 and TRBJ2-1; 11 bases line up with TRBD2. CDR3 length equals 18 residues. Looked up from germline, CDR1 is MNHEY and CDR2 is SMNVEV (reference sequence). The trim removed 4 bases at V and 6 bases at J, leaving 14 bases unmatched.